This T cell receptor (beta chain) was documented in a study of CD8 T cells in Susac syndrome. Study at large: At the time their blood was drawn, patients with Susac syndrome were either therapy-naive, on corticosteroids (with some of them also receiving intravenous immunoglobulin), or on intravenous immunoglobulin alone.

It was with random hexamers that roughly 0.45 to 1 ug RNA was reverse transcribed. TCRdb re-called the immunoSEQ multiplex PCR reads through MiXCR, storing one row per CDR3 protein. The table has over 150,000 distinct CDR3 sequences, just under 95% seen once; the top ten hold 0.099%. This clonotype was detected once. CDR1 and CDR2 (germline): KGHSH, LQKENI. The CDR3 extends over 14 amino acids. The V gene lost 3 bases and the J gene lost 7 bases, with 10 bases spanning the gap. The sequence derives from a human donor with Susac syndrome. The rearrangement joins TRBV18 to TRBJ1-6, with no clear D. The sequencing sample was made of CD4+ T cells from PBMCs. As DNA, the CDR3 is TGTGCCAGCTCACCGGGCCCGGGCAATTCACCCCTCCACTTT. The encoded protein is CASSPGPGNSPLHF.